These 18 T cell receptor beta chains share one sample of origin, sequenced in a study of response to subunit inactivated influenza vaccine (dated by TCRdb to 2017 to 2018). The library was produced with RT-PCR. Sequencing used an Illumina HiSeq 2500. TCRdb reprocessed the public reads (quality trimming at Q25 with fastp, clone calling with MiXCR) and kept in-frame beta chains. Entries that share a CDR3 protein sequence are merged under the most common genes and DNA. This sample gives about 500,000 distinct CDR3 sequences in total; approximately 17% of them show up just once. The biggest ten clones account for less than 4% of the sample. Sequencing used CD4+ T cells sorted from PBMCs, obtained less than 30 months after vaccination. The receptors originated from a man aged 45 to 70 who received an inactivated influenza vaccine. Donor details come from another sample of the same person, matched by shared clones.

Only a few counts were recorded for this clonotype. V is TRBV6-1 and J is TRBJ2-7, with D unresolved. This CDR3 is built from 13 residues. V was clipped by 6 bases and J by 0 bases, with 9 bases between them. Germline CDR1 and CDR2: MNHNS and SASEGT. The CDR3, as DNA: TGTGCCAGCAGGCTCAAGGGCTCCTACGAGCAGTACTTC. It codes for CASRLKGSYEQYF.

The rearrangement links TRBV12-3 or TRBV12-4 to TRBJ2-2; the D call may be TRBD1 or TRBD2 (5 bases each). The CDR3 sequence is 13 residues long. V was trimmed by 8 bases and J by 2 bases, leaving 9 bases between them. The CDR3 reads CASAGSNTGELFF. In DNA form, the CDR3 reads TGTGCCAGCGCAGGGAGTAACACCGGGGAGCTGTTTTTT.

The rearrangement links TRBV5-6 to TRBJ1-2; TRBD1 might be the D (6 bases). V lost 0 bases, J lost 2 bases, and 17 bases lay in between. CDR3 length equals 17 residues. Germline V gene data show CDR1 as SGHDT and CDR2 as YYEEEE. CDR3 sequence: CASSLVAGEVVNYGYTF. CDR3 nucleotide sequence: TGTGCCAGCAGCTTGGTGGCAGGGGAAGTAGTAAACTATGGCTACACCTTC.

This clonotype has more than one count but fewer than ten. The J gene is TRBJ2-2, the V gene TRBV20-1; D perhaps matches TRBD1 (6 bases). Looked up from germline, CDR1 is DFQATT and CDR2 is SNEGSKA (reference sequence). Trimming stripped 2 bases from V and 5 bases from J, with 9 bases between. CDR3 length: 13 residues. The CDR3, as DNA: TGCAGTGCTAGACAGGGGCCGACCGGGGAGCTGTTTTTT. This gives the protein CSARQGPTGELFF.

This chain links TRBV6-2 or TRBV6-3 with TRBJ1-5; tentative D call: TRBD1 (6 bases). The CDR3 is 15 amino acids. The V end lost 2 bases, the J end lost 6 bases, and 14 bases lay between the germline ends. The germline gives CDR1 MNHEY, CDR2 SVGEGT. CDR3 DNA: TGTGCCAGCAGTTACGGCAGGGGACCCACTCAGCCCCAGCATTTT. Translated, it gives CASSYGRGPTQPQHF.

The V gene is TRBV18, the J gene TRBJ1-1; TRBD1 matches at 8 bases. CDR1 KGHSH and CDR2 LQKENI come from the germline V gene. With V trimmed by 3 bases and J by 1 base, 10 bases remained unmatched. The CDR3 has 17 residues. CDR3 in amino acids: CASSPLRGPKWNTEAFF. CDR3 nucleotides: TGTGCCAGCTCACCGCTCAGGGGGCCGAAATGGAACACTGAAGCTTTCTTT.

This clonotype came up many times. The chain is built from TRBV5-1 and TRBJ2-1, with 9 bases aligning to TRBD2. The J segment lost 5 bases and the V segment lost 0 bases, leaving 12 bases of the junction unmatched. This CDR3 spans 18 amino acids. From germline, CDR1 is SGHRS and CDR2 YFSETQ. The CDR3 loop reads CASSLGTSAGGLDNEQFF. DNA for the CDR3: TGCGCCAGCAGCTTGGGGACGTCTGCGGGAGGGTTGGACAATGAGCAGTTCTTC. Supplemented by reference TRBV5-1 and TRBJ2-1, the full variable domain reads KAGVTQTPRYLIKTRGQQVTLSCSPISGHRSVSWYQQTPGQGLQFLFEYFSETQRNKGNFPGRFSGRQFSNSRSEMNVSTLELGDSALYLCASSLGTSAGGLDNEQFFGPGTRLTVL.

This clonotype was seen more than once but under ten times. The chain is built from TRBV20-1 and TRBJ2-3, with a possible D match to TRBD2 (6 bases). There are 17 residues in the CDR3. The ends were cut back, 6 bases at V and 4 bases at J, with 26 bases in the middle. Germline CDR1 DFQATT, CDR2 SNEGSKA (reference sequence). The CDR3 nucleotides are TGCAGTGCCAAGTCCCACATCGGGGGAGGACCCCCAGATACGCAGTATTTT. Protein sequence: CSAKSHIGGGPPDTQYF.

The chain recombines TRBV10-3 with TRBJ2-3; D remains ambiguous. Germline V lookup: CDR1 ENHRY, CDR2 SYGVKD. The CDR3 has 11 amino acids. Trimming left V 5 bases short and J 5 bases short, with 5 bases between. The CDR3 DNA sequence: TGTGCCATCAGTATCCGAGATACGCAGTATTTT. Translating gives CAISIRDTQYF.

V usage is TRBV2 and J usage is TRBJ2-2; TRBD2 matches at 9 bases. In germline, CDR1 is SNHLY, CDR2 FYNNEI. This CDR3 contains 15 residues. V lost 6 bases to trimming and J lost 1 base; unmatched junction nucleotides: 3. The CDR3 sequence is CASRRLAVNTGELFF. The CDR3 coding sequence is TGTGCCAGCAGAAGACTAGCGGTGAACACCGGGGAGCTGTTTTTT. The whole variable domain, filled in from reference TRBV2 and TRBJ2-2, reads EPEVTQTPSHQVTQMGQEVILRCVPISNHLYFYWYRQILGQKVEFLVSFYNNEISEKSEIFDDQFSVERPDGSNFTLKIRSTKLEDSAMYFCASRRLAVNTGELFFGEGSRLTVL.

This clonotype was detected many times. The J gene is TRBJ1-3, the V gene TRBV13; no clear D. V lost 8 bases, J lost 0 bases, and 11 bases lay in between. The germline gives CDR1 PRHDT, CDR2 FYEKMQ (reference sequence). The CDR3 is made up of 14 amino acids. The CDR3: CASLDGDSGNTIYF. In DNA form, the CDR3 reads TGTGCCAGCCTCGATGGGGACTCTGGAAACACCATATATTTT.

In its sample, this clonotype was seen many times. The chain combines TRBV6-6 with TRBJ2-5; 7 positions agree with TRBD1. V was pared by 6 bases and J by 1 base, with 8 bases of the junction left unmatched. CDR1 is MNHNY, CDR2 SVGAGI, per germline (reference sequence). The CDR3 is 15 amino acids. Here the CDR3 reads CASSRGQATQETQYF. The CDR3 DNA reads TGTGCCAGCAGCCGAGGACAGGCGACCCAAGAGACCCAGTACTTC.

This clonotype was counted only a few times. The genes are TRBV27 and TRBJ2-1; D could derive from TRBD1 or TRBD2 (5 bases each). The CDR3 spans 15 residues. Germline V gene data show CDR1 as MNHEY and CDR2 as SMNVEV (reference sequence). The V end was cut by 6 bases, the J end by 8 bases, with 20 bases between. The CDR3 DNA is TGTGCCAGCAGCCTGGGGCTAGCCGGGTTCCATGAGCAGTTCTTC. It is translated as CASSLGLAGFHEQFF.

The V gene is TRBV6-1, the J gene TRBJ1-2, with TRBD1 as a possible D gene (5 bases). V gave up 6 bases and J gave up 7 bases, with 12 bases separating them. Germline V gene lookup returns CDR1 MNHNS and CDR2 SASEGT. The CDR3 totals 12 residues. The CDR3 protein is CASSSGIVGYTF. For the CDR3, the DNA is TGTGCCAGCAGCTCAGGGATAGTTGGCTACACCTTC.

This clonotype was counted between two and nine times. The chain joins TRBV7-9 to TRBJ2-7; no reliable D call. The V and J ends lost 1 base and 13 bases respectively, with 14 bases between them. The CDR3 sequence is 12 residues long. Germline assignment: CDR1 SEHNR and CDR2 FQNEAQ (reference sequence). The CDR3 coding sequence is TGTGCCAGCAGCTTAGATAATGCGGCCTATTACTTC. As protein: CASSLDNAAYYF.

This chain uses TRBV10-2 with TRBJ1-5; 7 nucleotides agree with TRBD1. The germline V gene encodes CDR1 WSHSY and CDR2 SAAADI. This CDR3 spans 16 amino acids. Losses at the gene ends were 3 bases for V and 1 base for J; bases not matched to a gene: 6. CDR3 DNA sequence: TGCGCCAGCAGTGAAATGCCAGGGGGAAGCAATCAGCCCCAGCATTTT. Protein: CASSEMPGGSNQPQHF.

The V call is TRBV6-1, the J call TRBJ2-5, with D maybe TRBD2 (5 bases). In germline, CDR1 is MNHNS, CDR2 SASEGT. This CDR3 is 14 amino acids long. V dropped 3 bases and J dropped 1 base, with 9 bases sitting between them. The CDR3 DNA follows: TGTGCCAGCAGTGATCGCGGGTTCCAAGAGACCCAGTACTTC. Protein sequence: CASSDRGFQETQYF.

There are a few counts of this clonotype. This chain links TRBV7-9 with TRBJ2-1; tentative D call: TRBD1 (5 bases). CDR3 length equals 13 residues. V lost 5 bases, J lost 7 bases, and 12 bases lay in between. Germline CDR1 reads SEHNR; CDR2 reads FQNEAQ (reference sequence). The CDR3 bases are TGTGCCAGCAGCCCAACCCGACAGAATGAGCAGTTCTTC. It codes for CASSPTRQNEQFF.